The 8 T cell receptor beta chains presented below share a single source sample, sequenced in a study of spatial heterogeneity in lung cancer. Via MiXCR, TCRdb re-called the 5' RACE reads, giving one row per CDR3 protein. Among several thousand distinct CDR3 sequences listed, about 19% were seen once. Time point given: sample taken at primary tumor resection. From tumor, nontumor lung or frozen PBMC, whole RNA was taken unsorted for sequencing. The source was PBMCs, collected at surgery. The receptors were sampled from a female donor with early-stage non-small cell lung cancer.

This clonotype is medium-sized (0.01 to 0.1%). CDR3 sequence (DNA): TGCAGCGTCTCGGGACACCTCTACGAGCAGTACTTC. Amino acids: CSVSGHLYEQYF. The chain has TRBV29-1 and TRBJ2-7; D may be TRBD1 (6 bases). V was cut by 6 bases and J by 3 bases, with 12 bases left in between. The CDR3 contains 12 residues. CDR1 and CDR2 from the germline V gene are SQVTM and ANQGSEA.

In its sample, this clonotype is large. CDR3 amino acids: CASSSDSDRNEQFF. In nucleotides, the CDR3 is TGTGCCAGCAGTTCGGACTCTGATAGAAATGAGCAGTTCTTC. The rearrangement joins TRBV13 to TRBJ2-1, with a possible D match to TRBD2 (5 bases). Germline V gives CDR1 PRHDT, CDR2 FYEKMQ (reference sequence). Trimming removed 6 bases at V and 7 bases at J, with 16 bases between. The CDR3 runs to 14 residues.

This clonotype is categorized as medium-sized. The V gene is TRBV20-1, the J gene TRBJ2-4; weak D call: TRBD1 (5 bases). Germline V gene lookup returns CDR1 DFQATT and CDR2 SNEGSKA (reference sequence). Trimming shortened V by 5 bases and J by 0 bases, and 14 bases separated the two germline ends. There are 15 residues in the CDR3. CDR3 DNA: TGCAGTGCTTGGGGCATACAGCTAGCCAAAAACATTCAGTACTTC. Translated: CSAWGIQLAKNIQYF.

This clonotype is deemed medium-sized. The chain employs TRBV12-3 or TRBV12-4 and TRBJ2-1; possible D gene TRBD1, 7 bases. This CDR3 comprises 13 residues. Trimming took 8 bases from V and 5 from J, leaving 13 bases between them. The CDR3 coding sequence is TGTGCCAGCGCGACCAGGGGGGACAATGAGCAGTTCTTC. As protein: CASATRGDNEQFF.

This clonotype has a handful of counts. The CDR3, as DNA: TGTGCCACCTCCCCCGGGACTAGTCCCCTCTCTGGGGCCAACGTCCTGACTTTC. It translates to CATSPGTSPLSGANVLTF. V and J are TRBV15 and TRBJ2-6, with TRBD2 matching over 8 bases. CDR1 is LNHNV, CDR2 YYDKDF, per germline (reference sequence). The CDR3 spans 18 residues. Trimming cost V 8 bases and J 0 bases; bases outside gene matches: 12.

This chain connects TRBV20-1 to TRBJ1-6; D unresolved. The CDR3 spans 14 residues. V lost 6 bases to trimming and J lost 3 bases, with 12 bases between them. Looked up from germline, CDR1 is DFQATT and CDR2 is SNEGSKA (reference sequence). CDR3 in amino acids: CSAAVGFYNSPLHF. The CDR3 DNA reads as TGCAGTGCGGCGGTTGGATTCTATAATTCACCCCTCCACTTT.

This clonotype was picked up a small number of times. The genes are TRBV2 and TRBJ2-7; no firm D call. CDR1 SNHLY and CDR2 FYNNEI come from the germline V gene. This CDR3 is 12 amino acids long. Trimming left V 4 bases short and J 7 bases short, with 11 bases between. The CDR3 DNA reads as TGTGCCAGCAGTGTAATTAACCGGGAGCAGTACTTC. It yields the protein CASSVINREQYF.

V usage is TRBV7-3 and J usage is TRBJ2-3, with 9 bases aligning to TRBD1. V lost 5 bases and J lost 3; bases outside the gene matches: 6. This CDR3 has 15 residues. Germline V gives CDR1 SGHTA, CDR2 FQGTGA. CDR3 protein: CASSLTGGRTDTQYF. CDR3 DNA sequence: TGTGCCAGCAGCCTCACAGGGGGCCGAACAGATACGCAGTATTTT.